This T cell receptor beta chain stems from a study of cytomegalovirus exposure and HLA in healthy donors. PCR involved 60 Vbeta and 13 Jbeta primers. The method was immunoSEQ multiplex PCR; TCRdb's version includes in-frame clones alone and lacks a portion of them. In the table there are roughly 190,000 clones, 9.5% of which are singletons. Germline CDR1 KGHSH, CDR2 LQKENI. J was trimmed by 3 bases and V by 6 bases; bases with no gene match: 7. The CDR3 has 14 amino acids. V gene TRBV18 combines with J gene TRBJ1-1; 7 positions match TRBD1. Specimen: PBMCs. This clonotype was obtained from a woman aged 25 to 45 in good health and CMV-seropositive. This chain's CDR3 is CASSRQGADTEAFF. The CDR3 DNA follows: TGTGCCAGCTCGCGACAGGGAGCGGACACTGAAGCTTTCTTT.